This T cell receptor (beta chain) stems from a study of T cell responses to AZD1222 COVID-19 vaccine. Trimming removed 6 bases at V and 0 bases at J, with 11 bases between. This CDR3 has 14 amino acids. Germline V gene data show CDR1 as SNHLY and CDR2 as FYNNEI. The study, taken as a whole, reports: Following two doses of AZD1222, Spike-specific TCR breadth and depth rose.

The method was immunoSEQ multiplex PCR; TCRdb's version includes in-frame clones alone and lacks a portion of them. The table includes some 150,000 clones, more than 80% detected once. Comment on this clone: What it binds is unknown.

The sample in question was peripheral blood, obtained 28 days after the second AZD1222 dose. The rearrangement links TRBV2 to TRBJ1-2; D perhaps matches TRBD1 (5 bases). The sequence came from an adult who received the AZD1222 COVID-19 vaccine. The CDR3 loop reads CASREPTANYGYTF. The CDR3 nucleotides are TGTGCCAGCAGGGAGCCGACAGCTAACTATGGCTACACCTTC.